A selection of T cell receptor beta chains follows, all from one sample in a study of blood T cell repertoires in COVID-19. Method: immunoSEQ multiplex PCR; TCRdb's copy keeps in-frame clones and lacks some. This sample carries 260,000 or so clones, 88% of them seen once, and the ten largest clones take approximately 1.2%. What was sequenced was PBMCs or T cells enriched from blood (not recorded which). The receptor set was obtained from a middle-aged woman with acute COVID-19. Both conserved end residues are part of each CDR3. Each record gives: V gene, clone size, J gene, D gene, CDR3 protein, CDR3 DNA. The D gene is left open where the match is weak. Size is omitted from some rows. Given values are once, few, many or a class for expanded clones.

TRBV2,NA,TRBJ2-7,TRBD1,CASSEDPGTVSHEQYF,TGTGCCAGCAGTGAAGACCCCGGGACAGTGTCCCACGAGCAGTACTTC
TRBV28,NA,TRBJ1-1,NA,CASMTSGMRAFF,TGTGCCAGTATGACGAGCGGGATGCGTGCTTTCTTT
TRBV28,NA,TRBJ2-3,NA,CASSLRGDTQYF,TGTGCCAGCAGTTTAAGGGGAGATACGCAGTATTTT
TRBV7-2,NA,TRBJ1-2,NA,CASSLEARDGDGYTF,TGTGCCAGCAGCTTAGAAGCCCGGGATGGCGATGGCTACACCTTC
TRBV5-1,NA,TRBJ1-3,TRBD1,CASSLQGAGDTIYF,TGCGCCAGCAGCTTACAGGGGGCAGGGGACACCATATATTTT
TRBV6-4,NA,TRBJ1-5,NA,CASSDNAGEPQHF,TGTGCCAGCAGTGACAATGCCGGGGAGCCCCAGCATTTT
TRBV6-5,NA,TRBJ1-6,NA,CASSPRDSETSPLHF,TGTGCCAGCAGCCCCCGGGACTCCGAAACTTCACCCCTCCACTTT
TRBV5-1,NA,TRBJ1-1,NA,CASSAAARGANTEAFF,TGCGCCAGCAGCGCAGCAGCTCGGGGTGCGAACACTGAAGCTTTCTTT
TRBV6-5,NA,TRBJ1-1,NA,CASSPVAVTEAFF,TGTGCCAGCAGTCCCGTGGCAGTTACTGAAGCTTTCTTT
TRBV4-3,NA,TRBJ2-5,TRBD2,CASSQWSSVRSGRSGRETQYF,TGCGCCAGCAGCCAATGGTCGTCGGTTCGGAGCGGGAGGTCTGGAAGGGAGACCCAGTACTTC
TRBV5-5,NA,TRBJ2-7,NA,CASSFSDKAGGHEQYF,TGTGCCAGCAGCTTTTCGGATAAGGCAGGGGGGCACGAGCAGTACTTC
TRBV7-3,NA,TRBJ2-1,NA,CASSSQGGGTYNEQFF,TGTGCCAGCAGCTCCCAGGGGGGCGGAACATACAATGAGCAGTTCTTC
TRBV28,NA,TRBJ2-1,NA,CASRIQGVPIYNEQFF,TGTGCCAGCAGGATACAGGGTGTTCCTATATACAATGAGCAGTTCTTC
TRBV3-1/TRBV3-2,NA,TRBJ1-2,NA,CASSQDFAVRGDGYTF,TGTGCCAGCAGCCAAGATTTTGCAGTCAGGGGTGATGGCTACACCTTC
TRBV24-1,NA,TRBJ2-1,TRBD2,CATSDPGLAVEQFF,TGTGCCACCAGTGATCCGGGACTAGCGGTTGAGCAGTTCTTC
TRBV28,NA,TRBJ1-1,NA,CASPPDSVQGNTEAFF,TGTGCCAGTCCCCCCGACTCTGTACAGGGGAACACTGAAGCTTTCTTT
TRBV7-9,NA,TRBJ1-2,NA,CASSPGHANYGYTF,TGTGCCAGCAGCCCGGGACACGCTAACTATGGCTACACCTTC
TRBV7-9,NA,TRBJ1-6,NA,CASSLTLLAGGINSPLHF,TGTGCCAGCAGCTTAACATTGTTGGCAGGAGGGATTAATTCACCCCTCCACTTT
TRBV7-2,NA,TRBJ1-4,TRBD1,CASSKRGGRGVVEEKLFF,TGTGCCAGCAGCAAGAGAGGCGGCAGGGGGGTAGTAGAAGAAAAACTGTTTTTT
TRBV7-7,NA,TRBJ2-7,TRBD1,CASSPGTDNYEQYF,TGTGCTAGCAGCCCCGGGACAGACAACTACGAGCAGTACTTC
TRBV19,NA,TRBJ2-4,TRBD2,CASSIITSGGGMRNIQYF,TGTGCCAGTAGTATAATTACTAGCGGAGGCGGGATGAGAAACATTCAGTACTTC
TRBV7-9,NA,TRBJ1-2,TRBD1,CASSPSRGQVNREVYGYTF,TGTGCCAGCAGCCCATCCAGGGGACAGGTAAACCGGGAGGTCTATGGCTACACCTTC
TRBV9,NA,TRBJ2-5,TRBD2,CASSVGRLAGVDETQYF,TGTGCCAGCAGCGTAGGGCGACTAGCGGGAGTGGATGAGACCCAGTACTTC
TRBV10-3,NA,TRBJ1-2,NA,CAISGRGLINYGYTF,TGTGCCATCAGTGGGCGGGGACTGATAAACTATGGCTACACCTTC
TRBV6-5,few,TRBJ2-7,NA,CASSYASGTSPYEQYF,TGTGCCAGCAGTTACGCCTCCGGGACAAGCCCCTACGAGCAGTACTTC
TRBV6-2/TRBV6-3,NA,TRBJ1-2,NA,CASSNGYGYTF,TGTGCCAGCAGCAACGGCTATGGCTACACCTTC
TRBV3-1/TRBV3-2,NA,TRBJ2-1,NA,CASSQDSYSQRYNEQFF,TGTGCCAGCAGCCAAGATTCATATAGTCAGCGGTACAATGAGCAGTTCTTC
TRBV18,NA,TRBJ1-4,NA,CASSPGQTTNEKLFF,TGTGCCAGCTCACCAGGACAGACAACTAATGAAAAACTGTTTTTT
TRBV5-1,NA,TRBJ2-3,NA,CASSLGGDTQYF,TGCGCCAGCAGCCTAGGGGGAGATACGCAGTATTTT
TRBV5-5,once,TRBJ1-2,TRBD1,CASSGDRGGYIYGYTF,TGTGCCAGCAGCGGGGACAGAGGAGGCTATATTTATGGCTACACCTTC
TRBV19,few,TRBJ2-6,TRBD2,CASSIVAGPLGSGANVLTF,TGTGCCAGTAGTATAGTAGCGGGACCCCTTGGTTCTGGGGCCAACGTCCTGACTTTC
TRBV6-5,NA,TRBJ2-6,NA,CASRMGLSGANVLTF,TGTGCCAGCAGGATGGGACTCTCTGGGGCCAACGTCCTGACTTTC
TRBV28,NA,TRBJ1-1,NA,CASSEMINTEAFF,TGTGCCAGCAGCGAGATGATAAACACTGAAGCTTTCTTT
TRBV7-9,NA,TRBJ2-7,NA,CASSPDTDSYEQYF,TGTGCCAGCAGCCCAGACACCGACTCCTACGAGCAGTACTTC
TRBV7-9,NA,TRBJ1-5,NA,CASSLDSGFSNQPQHF,TGTGCCAGCAGCTTAGACTCGGGATTTAGCAATCAGCCCCAGCATTTT